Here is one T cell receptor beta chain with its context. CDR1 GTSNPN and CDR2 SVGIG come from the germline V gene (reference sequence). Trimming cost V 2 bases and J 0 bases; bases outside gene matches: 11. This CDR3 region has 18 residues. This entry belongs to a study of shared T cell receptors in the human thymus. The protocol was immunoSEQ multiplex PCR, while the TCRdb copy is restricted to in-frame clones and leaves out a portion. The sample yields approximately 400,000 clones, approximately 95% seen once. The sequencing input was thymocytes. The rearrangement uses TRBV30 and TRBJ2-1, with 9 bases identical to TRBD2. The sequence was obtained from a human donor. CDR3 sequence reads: CAWSRREGTTSSYNEQFF. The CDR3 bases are TGTGCCTGGAGTAGGCGGGAGGGAACAACAAGCTCCTACAATGAGCAGTTCTTC.